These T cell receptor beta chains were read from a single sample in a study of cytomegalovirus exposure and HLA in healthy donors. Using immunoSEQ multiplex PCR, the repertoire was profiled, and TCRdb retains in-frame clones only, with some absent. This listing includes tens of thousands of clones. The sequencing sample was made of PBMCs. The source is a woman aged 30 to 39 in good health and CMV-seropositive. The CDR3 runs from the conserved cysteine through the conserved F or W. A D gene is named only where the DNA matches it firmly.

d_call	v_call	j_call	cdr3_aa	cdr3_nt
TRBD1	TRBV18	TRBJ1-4	CASSPPGTGEEKLFF	TGTGCCAGCTCACCCCCCGGGACAGGGGAGGAAAAACTGTTTTTT
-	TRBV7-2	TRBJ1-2	CASSSRRTVGFNYGYTF	TGTGCCAGCAGCAGCCGGAGGACAGTTGGCTTTAACTATGGCTACACCTTC
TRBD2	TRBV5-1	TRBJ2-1	CASSIGTSGYNEQFF	TGCGCCAGCAGCATAGGGACTAGCGGTTACAATGAGCAGTTCTTC
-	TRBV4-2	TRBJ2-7	CASSQAGWGPEQYF	TGTGCCAGCAGCCAAGCCGGCTGGGGGCCTGAGCAGTACTTC
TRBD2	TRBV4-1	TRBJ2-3	CASSQMGLAGTDTQYF	TGCGCCAGCAGCCAGATGGGACTAGCGGGAACAGATACGCAGTATTTT
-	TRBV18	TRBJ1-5	CASSGNVNQPQHF	TGTGCCAGCTCCGGGAACGTCAATCAGCCCCAGCATTTT
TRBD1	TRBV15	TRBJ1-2	CATSMGQNYGYTF	TGTGCCACCAGCATGGGACAGAACTATGGCTACACCTTC
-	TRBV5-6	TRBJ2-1	CASSQGIFVHNEQFF	TGTGCCAGCAGCCAGGGAATTTTCGTACACAATGAGCAGTTCTTC
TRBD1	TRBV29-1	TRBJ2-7	CSVEGDRHAYEQYF	TGCAGCGTTGAAGGGGACAGGCACGCCTACGAGCAGTACTTC
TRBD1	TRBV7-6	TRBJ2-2	CASSQQGAAGELFF	TGTGCCAGCAGCCAACAGGGGGCGGCCGGGGAGCTGTTTTTT
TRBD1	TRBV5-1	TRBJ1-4	CASRGDRSNEKLFF	TGCGCCAGCAGAGGGGACAGGTCTAATGAAAAACTGTTTTTT
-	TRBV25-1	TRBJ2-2	CASSEWSSGNTGELFF	TGTGCCAGCAGTGAATGGAGTAGCGGAAACACCGGGGAGCTGTTTTTT
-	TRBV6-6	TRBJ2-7	CASSVRDSRLYEQYF	TGTGCCAGCAGTGTCCGGGACTCCCGATTATACGAGCAGTACTTC
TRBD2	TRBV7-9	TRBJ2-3	CASSLGSGSRDTQYF	TGTGCCAGCAGCTTAGGGAGCGGGAGTCGGGATACGCAGTATTTT
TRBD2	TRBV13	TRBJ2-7	CASRNAGGRESVAEQYF	TGTGCCAGCAGAAACGCAGGAGGGCGGGAGTCAGTAGCCGAGCAGTACTTC
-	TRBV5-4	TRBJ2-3	CASSLLVPSQTDTQYF	TGTGCCAGCAGCTTGCTCGTGCCCTCGCAGACAGATACGCAGTATTTT
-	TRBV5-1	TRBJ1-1	CASSWKKTEAFF	TGCGCCAGCAGCTGGAAAAAGACAGAAGCTTTCTTT
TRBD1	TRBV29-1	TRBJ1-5	CSVGTGGSNQPQHF	TGCAGCGTTGGGACAGGGGGTAGCAATCAGCCCCAGCATTTT
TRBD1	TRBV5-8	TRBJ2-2	CASSGPGQGANGELFF	TGTGCCAGCAGCGGACCGGGACAGGGGGCTAACGGGGAGCTGTTTTTT
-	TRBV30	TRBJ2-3	CAWSAGTYTQYF	TGTGCCTGGAGCGCAGGGACTTATACGCAGTATTTT
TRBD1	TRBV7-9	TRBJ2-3	CASSLGAGTGDTQYF	TGTGCCAGCAGCCTAGGGGCCGGGACAGGAGATACGCAGTATTTT
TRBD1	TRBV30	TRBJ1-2	CATGQGIYGYTF	TGTGCCACGGGACAGGGGATCTATGGCTACACCTTC
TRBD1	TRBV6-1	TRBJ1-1	CASSNRDRAAEAFF	TGTGCCAGCAGTAACCGGGACAGGGCTGCTGAAGCTTTCTTT
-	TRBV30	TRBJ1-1	CAWDWPLNTEAFF	TGTGCCTGGGACTGGCCACTGAACACTGAAGCTTTCTTT
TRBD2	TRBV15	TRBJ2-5	CATSRSGRGETQYF	TGTGCCACCAGCAGGAGCGGGAGAGGGGAGACCCAGTACTTC
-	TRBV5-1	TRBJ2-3	CASSLAGGDTQYF	TGCGCCAGCAGCTTGGCAGGGGGGGATACGCAGTATTTT
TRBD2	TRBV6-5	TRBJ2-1	CASSYAPGLAYEQFF	TGTGCCAGCAGTTATGCTCCGGGACTAGCGTATGAGCAGTTCTTC
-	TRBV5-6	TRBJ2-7	CASSFVPTGAYEQYF	TGTGCCAGCAGCTTCGTCCCGACGGGGGCCTACGAGCAGTACTTC